The next 2 T cell receptor beta chains were all read from a single sample in a study of blood T cell repertoires in COVID-19. Only in-frame clones appear in the TCRdb table, and some are missing; sequencing was by immunoSEQ multiplex PCR. The sample includes some 89,000 clones, 82% of them seen just once. Source material: peripheral blood. These receptors all come from a woman of 80 years or more with acute or convalescent COVID-19.

This clone was recorded a few times. The chain employs TRBV5-6 and TRBJ1-6, with D hard to call. Germline CDR1 SGHDT, CDR2 YYEEEE. The CDR3 contains 17 residues. The V end lost 0 bases, the J end lost 0 bases, and 10 bases lay between the germline ends. The CDR3 spells CASSLAAESSYNSPLHF. The CDR3 region has the DNA TGTGCCAGCAGCTTGGCCGCGGAGAGCTCCTATAATTCACCCCTCCACTTT.

This clone was picked up one time. This chain joins TRBV10-2 and TRBJ2-1; 7 nucleotides align to TRBD2. Per the germline V gene, CDR1 is WSHSY and CDR2 is SAAADI. V lost 8 bases to trimming and J lost 0 bases; unmatched junction nucleotides: 7. CDR3 length: 15 residues. CDR3 coding DNA: TGCGCCAGCCGACCGACGGGGGGCTCCTACAATGAGCAGTTCTTC. Amino acids: CASRPTGGSYNEQFF.